Each of the 19 T cell receptor beta chains below was sequenced from the same sample in a study of response to subunit inactivated influenza vaccine listed by TCRdb under 2018. Libraries were constructed by RT-PCR. These reads were obtained on an Illumina HiSeq 2500. TCRdb reworked the public reads: Q25 trimming with fastp, MiXCR clone assembly, productive beta chains retained. Each entry merges the rows of one CDR3 protein and shows their most common DNA and genes. The sample table records about 570,000 distinct CDR3 sequences; approximately 12% of these occur just once. The top ten constitute roughly a tenth of the sample. This material consisted of PBMCs from blood, taken on the day of vaccination. Receptors originate from a man between 50 and 59 years old who received an inactivated influenza vaccine. Donor details come from another sample of the same person, matched by shared clones.

This clonotype was found a few times. The V call is TRBV7-9, the J call TRBJ2-7; D is possibly TRBD1 (6 bases). CDR3 length equals 15 residues. The ends were cut back, 4 bases at V and 4 bases at J, with 17 bases in the middle. In germline, CDR1 is SEHNR, CDR2 FQNEAQ (reference sequence). CDR3: CASSSDRTKVYEQYF. The CDR3 coding sequence is TGTGCCAGCAGCTCCGACAGGACCAAAGTTTACGAGCAGTACTTC.

The chain carries TRBV6-2 or TRBV6-3 and TRBJ1-5; D unclear. There are 12 residues in the CDR3. Trimming removed 2 bases at V and 5 bases at J, with 4 bases between. Germline CDR1 is MNHEY and CDR2 is SVGEGT. CDR3 in amino acids: CASSYGYQPQHF. DNA for the CDR3: TGTGCCAGCAGTTACGGGTATCAGCCCCAGCATTTT.

This clonotype appeared many times. J is TRBJ1-5 and V is TRBV12-3 or TRBV12-4; TRBD1 matches at 10 bases. With 6 bases clipped from V and 6 bases from J, the junction kept 5 bases outside the gene matches. The CDR3 is 14 amino acids. Here the CDR3 DNA reads TGTGCCAGCAGCTCGGGACAGGGGTTTCAGCCCCAGCATTTT. This codes for CASSSGQGFQPQHF.

The chain recombines TRBV5-1 with TRBJ2-3; D is unclear. In germline, CDR1 is SGHRS, CDR2 YFSETQ. With 4 bases removed from V and 4 bases from J, the gap between germline ends came to 7 bases. The CDR3 is 12 amino acids. The CDR3 DNA follows: TGCGCCAGCAGCGCCGGGCCAGATACGCAGTATTTT. The encoded protein is CASSAGPDTQYF.

The J gene is TRBJ1-2, the V gene TRBV6-1, with 8 bases lining up with TRBD1. This CDR3 is 14 amino acids long. J lost 8 bases, V lost 7 bases, and 12 bases had no gene match. Germline V CDR1 and CDR2: MNHNS, SASEGT. The CDR3 loop reads CASILGQGSVGYTF. In DNA, the CDR3 is TGTGCCAGCATCTTAGGACAGGGATCGGTAGGCTACACCTTC.

This clonotype was counted only a few times. V usage is TRBV7-9 and J usage is TRBJ1-1; 8 bases match TRBD1. Germline V gene sequence: CDR1 SEHNR, CDR2 FQNEAQ (reference sequence). This CDR3 is 17 amino acids long. With 1 base clipped from V and 4 bases from J, the junction kept 11 bases outside the gene matches. CDR3 coding DNA: TGTGCCAGCAGCTTAGGCAGGGGGCGCCCTGGGTTCACTGAAGCTTTCTTT. Translated, it gives CASSLGRGRPGFTEAFF.

In its sample, this clonotype was seen many times. The V call is TRBV12-3 or TRBV12-4, the J call TRBJ1-3, with 7 bases that match TRBD1. This CDR3 contains 14 residues. Unmatched junction bases numbered 2, after V lost 4 bases and J lost 2 bases. The CDR3 reads CASSSTGAGNTIYF. DNA of the CDR3: TGTGCCAGCAGTTCCACAGGGGCTGGAAACACCATATATTTT.

There are a few counts of this clonotype. The CDR3 DNA is TGTGCCAGCAGTGAGAGGACTAGCACAGATACGCAGTATTTT. Translating it yields CASSERTSTDTQYF. The V call is TRBV6-1, the J call TRBJ2-3; D perhaps matches TRBD2 (5 bases). Germline V gene sequence: CDR1 MNHNS, CDR2 SASEGT. This CDR3 has 14 amino acids. V was shortened by 3 bases and J by 0 bases, with 7 bases between the two germline ends.

The chain recombines TRBV7-9 with TRBJ2-3, with unresolved D. Deletions cut 1 base from V and 6 bases from J, with 8 bases between. Germline V gives CDR1 SEHNR, CDR2 FQNEAQ (reference sequence). The CDR3 runs 13 residues. The CDR3: CASSLGDPDTQYF. The CDR3 coding sequence is TGTGCCAGCAGCTTAGGGGATCCCGATACGCAGTATTTT.

This clonotype turned up a few times. V is TRBV9 and J is TRBJ2-3; 8 bases align to TRBD2. Germline CDR1 is SGDLS and CDR2 is YYNGEE. CDR3 length: 16 residues. Trimming cost V 4 bases and J 0 bases; bases outside gene matches: 7. The CDR3 DNA follows: TGTGCCAGCAGCCCCCATAGCGGGATAAGCACAGATACGCAGTATTTT. Its protein is CASSPHSGISTDTQYF.

The chain combines TRBV5-1 with TRBJ2-4; D may be TRBD1 (6 bases). V dropped 0 bases and J dropped 2 bases, with 12 bases sitting between them. The germline gives CDR1 SGHRS, CDR2 YFSETQ. The CDR3 loop spans 16 amino acids. The CDR3 DNA follows: TGCGCCAGCAGCTTGGACAGGGCAACCCCCAAAAACATTCAGTACTTC. This translates into CASSLDRATPKNIQYF.

The rearrangement joins TRBV19 to TRBJ1-5; D remains ambiguous. V was pared by 6 bases and J by 0 bases, with 9 bases between. CDR1 and CDR2 from the germline V gene are LNHDA and SQIVND (reference sequence). The CDR3 runs to 14 residues. This CDR3 reads CASSRRHSNQPQHF. The CDR3 region has the DNA TGTGCCAGTAGCCGCCGACATAGCAATCAGCCCCAGCATTTT.

The table lists this clonotype with a few counts. V is TRBV7-9 and J is TRBJ2-3; TRBD1 matches 8 bases. The CDR3 runs 14 residues. In germline, CDR1 is SEHNR, CDR2 FQNEAQ (reference sequence). V shed 7 bases and J 2 bases; nucleotides not matched to a gene: 5. Here the CDR3 reads CASTRTGITDTQYF. Here the CDR3 DNA reads TGTGCCAGCACTCGGACAGGGATCACAGATACGCAGTATTTT.

The rearrangement uses TRBV6-5 and TRBJ2-5, with D uncertain. The CDR3 is 16 residues long. Germline V CDR1 and CDR2: MNHEY, SVGAGI. V was cut by 0 bases and J by 5 bases, with 16 bases left in between. The CDR3 region has the DNA TGTGCCAGCAGTTACTCCGCGTCCAGCCTGGTGGAGACCCAGTACTTC. It codes for CASSYSASSLVETQYF.

J is TRBJ2-4 and V is TRBV19; 9 bases agree with TRBD1. The CDR3 is made up of 17 amino acids. Losses at the gene ends were 5 bases for V and 1 base for J; bases not matched to a gene: 9. Germline V gives CDR1 LNHDA, CDR2 SQIVND (reference sequence). The CDR3 is CASSGRTGAGAKNIQYF. For the CDR3, the DNA is TGTGCCAGTAGTGGAAGGACAGGGGCAGGGGCCAAAAACATTCAGTACTTC. Using reference TRBV19 and TRBJ2-4 for the parts outside the CDR3, the full variable domain is DGGITQSPKYLFRKEGQNVTLSCEQNLNHDAMYWYRQDPGQGLRLIYYSQIVNDFQKGDIAEGYSVSREKKESFPLTVTSAQKNPTAFYLCASSGRTGAGAKNIQYFGAGTRLSVL.

In this sample, this clonotype turned up a few times. This chain connects TRBV20-1 to TRBJ2-1; TRBD2 matches 10 bases. The germline gives CDR1 DFQATT, CDR2 SNEGSKA (reference sequence). CDR3 length: 14 amino acids. J lost 6 bases, V lost 1 base, and 3 bases had no gene match. This CDR3 is CSARGGTSANEQFF. DNA of the CDR3: TGCAGTGCTAGAGGCGGGACTAGCGCCAATGAGCAGTTCTTC.

The V gene is TRBV6-2 or TRBV6-3, the J gene TRBJ2-7; D remains unclear. Per the germline V gene, CDR1 is MNHEY and CDR2 is SVGEGT. The CDR3 consists of 13 residues. Trimming took 7 bases from V and 0 from J, leaving 10 bases between them. The CDR3 loop is CASNYGGSYEQYF. Written as DNA, the CDR3 is TGTGCCAGCAACTACGGTGGCTCCTACGAGCAGTACTTC.

This clonotype was detected only a few times. The chain is built from TRBV28 and TRBJ2-2; tentatively, D is TRBD2 (6 bases). V was trimmed by 3 bases and J by 0 bases, leaving 11 bases between them. The CDR3 length is 16 residues. Germline V gene data show CDR1 as MDHEN and CDR2 as SYDVKM. The CDR3 protein is CASSLSWGANTGELFF. CDR3 coding DNA: TGTGCCAGCAGTTTGTCCTGGGGGGCGAACACCGGGGAGCTGTTTTTT. Full variable domain (missing parts from reference TRBV28 and TRBJ2-2): DVKVTQSSRYLVKRTGEKVFLECVQDMDHENMFWYRQDPGLGLRLIYFSYDVKMKEKGDIPEGYSVSREKKERFSLILESASTNQTSMYLCASSLSWGANTGELFFGEGSRLTVL.

J is TRBJ2-1 and V is TRBV6-5; no reliable D call. Germline V lookup: CDR1 MNHEY, CDR2 SVGAGI. CDR3 length equals 14 residues. Trimming pared 0 bases from V and 7 bases from J, leaving 10 bases between. The CDR3 sequence: CASSYSYRQNEQFF. CDR3 sequence (DNA): TGTGCCAGCAGTTACTCGTACAGACAAAATGAGCAGTTCTTC.